Listed here are 32 T cell receptor beta chains from one sample, sequenced in a study of radiation and T cells in renal cell carcinoma. Profiling relied on immunoSEQ multiplex PCR, and the TCRdb table lists in-frame clones only, not all of them. This table holds about 120,000 clones, around 85% found once. Stated time point: blood 2 weeks post-SBRT. The treatment: 15 Gy SBRT to primary tumor, nephrectomy 4 weeks later. Here the sequenced sample was blood, taken from a patient whose treatment included radiotherapy and nephrectomy. The receptors here all came from a man aged 50-59 years with renal cell carcinoma.

The V gene is TRBV30, the J gene TRBJ2-2; D is perhaps TRBD1 (6 bases). Germline V gene sequence: CDR1 GTSNPN, CDR2 SVGIG (reference sequence). The CDR3 loop spans 14 amino acids. Trimming removed 0 bases from V and 6 bases from J, with 11 bases in between. CDR3 DNA sequence: TGTGCCTGGAGTGTACAGGGTAGGGCCGGGGAGCTGTTTTTT. This encodes CAWSVQGRAGELFF.

This clone was observed a handful of times. J is TRBJ1-6 and V is TRBV18, with 12 bases fitting TRBD1. The CDR3 totals 15 residues. The V gene's germline CDR1 is KGHSH and CDR2 LQKENI. J gave up 9 bases and V 0 bases, and 0 bases lay outside the gene matches. The CDR3 sequence is CASSPPGQGASPLHF. CDR3 sequence (DNA): TGTGCCAGCTCACCACCGGGACAGGGGGCTTCACCCCTCCACTTT.

The V call is TRBV7-8, the J call TRBJ2-7, with D maybe TRBD1 (6 bases). CDR1 and CDR2 from the germline V gene are SGHVS and FQNEAQ. This CDR3 is 13 amino acids long. Trimming left V 2 bases short and J 7 bases short, with 12 bases between. The CDR3 is CASSLRKGGEQYF. The CDR3 DNA follows: TGTGCCAGCAGCTTACGTAAAGGGGGAGAGCAGTACTTC.

The rearrangement links TRBV15 to TRBJ2-5, with 7 bases aligning to TRBD1. Germline V gene data show CDR1 as LNHNV and CDR2 as YYDKDF (reference sequence). With 4 bases clipped from V and 7 bases from J, the junction kept 3 bases outside the gene matches. CDR3 length equals 12 residues. The CDR3 is CATSNRGLTQYF. DNA for the CDR3: TGTGCCACCAGCAACAGGGGTTTGACCCAGTACTTC.

V and J are TRBV27 and TRBJ2-1, with TRBD2 matching 14 bases. Germline V gene lookup returns CDR1 MNHEY and CDR2 SMNVEV (reference sequence). The CDR3 has 19 amino acids. V trimming: 5 bases; J trimming: 5 bases; junction bases outside the gene matches: 14. The CDR3: CASSPTPGLAGVPDNEQFF. CDR3 nucleotides: TGTGCCAGCAGTCCCACCCCGGGACTAGCGGGAGTACCGGACAATGAGCAGTTCTTC.

V is TRBV5-1 and J is TRBJ1-2; D possibly corresponds to TRBD1 (6 bases). CDR1 SGHRS and CDR2 YFSETQ come from the germline V gene. The CDR3 is 13 amino acids. Between the trimmed V and J ends, which lost 0 bases and 6 bases, there was a span of 9 bases. CDR3 sequence (DNA): TGCGCCAGCAGCTTGGTGGGGGCCCATGGCTACACCTTC. It is translated as CASSLVGAHGYTF.

This CDR3 is CASSLDYYQGASYGYTF. The CDR3 region has the DNA TGTGCCAGCAGTTTGGACTATTACCAGGGGGCATCCTATGGCTACACCTTC. J is TRBJ1-2 and V is TRBV28, with 8 bases fitting TRBD1. The V gene's germline CDR1 is MDHEN and CDR2 SYDVKM. V was clipped by 3 bases and J by 4 bases; unmatched bases: 13. CDR3 length: 17 residues.

This chain uses TRBV7-5 with TRBJ2-7; TRBD1, the table's D call, lacks a check against the DNA. TRBV7-5 is a recognized pseudogene. The CDR3 spans 14 residues. The CDR3 DNA is TGTGCCAGAAGCATCCAAGGGGGAAGCTACGAGCAGTACTTC. It encodes CARSIQGGSYEQYF.

The chain uses TRBV18 and TRBJ1-6; D perhaps matches TRBD1 (5 bases). Germline V gene sequence: CDR1 KGHSH, CDR2 LQKENI. The CDR3 consists of 15 residues. V lost 2 bases and J lost 7, with 12 bases in between. The DNA for the CDR3 is TGTGCCAGCTCACCAGTCGCGGGGCACAATTCACCCCTCCACTTT. Amino acid sequence: CASSPVAGHNSPLHF. Supplemented by reference TRBV18 and TRBJ1-6, the full variable domain reads NAGVMQNPRHLVRRRGQEARLRCSPMKGHSHVYWYRQLPEEGLKFMVYLQKENIIDESGMPKERFSAEFPKEGPSILRIQQVVRGDSAAYFCASSPVAGHNSPLHFGNGTRLTVT.

The genes are TRBV5-8 and TRBJ2-1, with 14 bases fitting TRBD2. The CDR3 has 15 residues. V lost 4 bases to trimming and J lost 8 bases; unmatched junction nucleotides: 5. From germline, CDR1 is SGHTS and CDR2 YDEGEE. CDR3 DNA sequence: TGTGCCAGCAGCCGTGGGACTAGCGGGAGCTATGAGCAGTTCTTC. Its protein product is CASSRGTSGSYEQFF.

This clone has just a few counts. The limits of the CDR3 on the DNA are not certain, so only TCRdb's listed CDR3 is given. The chain couples TRBV21-1 to TRBJ1-2. TRBV21-1 is given as a pseudogene. The CDR3 totals 15 residues, both ends included. CDR3 protein: CASTSGPASRYGYTF.

The chain is built from TRBV7-6 and TRBJ1-6; D is ambiguous. Germline-derived CDR1 and CDR2 are SGHVS and FNYEAQ. The CDR3 has 15 residues. The V and J ends lost 1 base and 8 bases respectively, with 12 bases between them. The CDR3 region is CASSLVPGSDSPLHF. DNA of the CDR3: TGTGCCAGCAGCTTAGTACCCGGATCGGATTCACCCCTCCACTTT.

A remark on this clone: The same CDR3 also results from other DNA sequences found in this sample. V gene TRBV19 combines with J gene TRBJ1-5; a weak D match, TRBD1 (6 bases). CDR1 is LNHDA and CDR2 is SQIVND in the germline V gene (reference sequence). The CDR3 length is 12 residues. V was shortened by 6 bases and J by 7 bases, with 10 bases between the two germline ends. Here the CDR3 reads CASRGANQPQHF. CDR3 nucleotide sequence: TGTGCCAGTAGGGGGGCCAACCAGCCCCAGCATTTT.

CDR3: CASSEGRSGGNQPQHF. Here the CDR3 DNA reads TGTGCCAGCAGTGAAGGCAGATCAGGAGGCAATCAGCCCCAGCATTTT. This chain links TRBV6-1 with TRBJ1-5; no firm D call. V lost 1 base, J lost 2 bases, and 12 bases lay in between. In germline, CDR1 is MNHNS, CDR2 SASEGT. This CDR3 spans 16 amino acids.

The chain recombines TRBV6-5 with TRBJ2-1; 8 nucleotides agree with TRBD1. Trimming cost V 2 bases and J 9 bases; bases outside gene matches: 9. Germline V CDR1 and CDR2: MNHEY, SVGAGI. The CDR3 sequence is 15 residues long. The CDR3 protein is CASSYNRGQDTEQFF. CDR3 bases: TGTGCCAGCAGTTACAATCGGGGACAGGACACTGAGCAGTTCTTC.

V and J are TRBV4-2 and TRBJ1-5, with unresolved D. Germline values: CDR1 LGHNA, CDR2 YNFKEQ. V lost 3 bases and J 4 bases, leaving 10 bases between the germline ends. The CDR3 covers 14 residues. CDR3 sequence: CASSQPPANQPQHF. Written as DNA, the CDR3 is TGTGCCAGCAGCCAGCCACCCGCGAATCAGCCCCAGCATTTT.

This chain links TRBV19 with TRBJ2-5; 11 nucleotides line up with TRBD2. Germline V gene lookup returns CDR1 LNHDA and CDR2 SQIVND (reference sequence). The V gene end was trimmed by 5 bases and the J gene end by 2 bases; junction bases not matched to a gene: 7. The CDR3 is 16 residues long. The CDR3 loop reads CASSRSGGAEQETQYF. Written as DNA, the CDR3 is TGTGCCAGTAGTCGTAGCGGGGGGGCAGAACAAGAGACCCAGTACTTC.

The chain combines TRBV5-6 with TRBJ1-2; D is possibly TRBD1 (5 bases). Germline V gives CDR1 SGHDT, CDR2 YYEEEE. CDR3 size: 15 residues. V lost 1 base and J lost 4, with 14 bases in between. CDR3 sequence (DNA): TGTGCCAGCAGCTTGAAGGGACGTCCGTTCTATGGCTACACCTTC. Its translation is CASSLKGRPFYGYTF.

V usage is TRBV14 and J usage is TRBJ2-7; 8 nucleotides match TRBD2. V trimming: 1 base; J trimming: 3 bases; junction bases outside the gene matches: 8. Germline V gives CDR1 SGHDN, CDR2 FVKESK. The CDR3 covers 16 residues. CDR3 in DNA: TGTGCCAGCAGCCAAGCAGGAACTAGCGGAAACTACGAGCAGTACTTC. It is translated as CASSQAGTSGNYEQYF.

J is TRBJ2-5 and V is TRBV2; D might be TRBD1 (5 bases). CDR3 length equals 15 residues. The V end was cut by 7 bases, the J end by 4 bases, with 19 bases between. CDR1 is SNHLY, CDR2 FYNNEI, per germline. The CDR3 nucleotides are TGTGCCAGCACAGAGCCTAGGGGCGTGGGAGAGACCCAGTACTTC. Its protein product is CASTEPRGVGETQYF.

This rearrangement joins TRBV2 to TRBJ1-1, with a possible D match to TRBD1 (6 bases). Germline V gene lookup returns CDR1 SNHLY and CDR2 FYNNEI. The length of the CDR3 is 14 residues. The V gene lost 6 bases and the J gene lost 7 bases, with 18 bases spanning the gap. The CDR3 spells CASSKDRLTGEAFF. The CDR3, as DNA: TGTGCCAGCAGCAAGGACAGACTAACGGGTGAAGCTTTCTTT.

This clone was observed a few times. The rearrangement uses TRBV2 and TRBJ1-5; TRBD1 aligns across 11 bases. The CDR3 is made up of 15 amino acids. Trimming at V came to 4 bases and at J to 6 bases, leaving 5 bases not matched to a gene. CDR1 is SNHLY, CDR2 FYNNEI, per germline. DNA for the CDR3: TGTGCCAGCAGTGGGACAGGGGGCGTTATTCAGCCCCAGCATTTT. Translating it yields CASSGTGGVIQPQHF.

This rearrangement joins TRBV23-1 to TRBJ2-5; TRBD2 matches 8 bases. TRBV23-1 carries the ORF label, with uncertain function. V gave up 8 bases and J gave up 2 bases; unmatched junction bases: 10. The CDR3 extends over 15 amino acids. CDR3 protein: CASWAAGAGQETQYF. The DNA of the CDR3 is TGCGCCAGCTGGGCAGCGGGAGCGGGGCAAGAGACCCAGTACTTC.

V usage is TRBV15 and J usage is TRBJ1-1; the D is unclear. The CDR3 consists of 13 residues. Per the germline V gene, CDR1 is LNHNV and CDR2 is YYDKDF (reference sequence). Trimming stripped 5 bases from V and 1 base from J, with 8 bases between. The CDR3 sequence is CATSLAGNTEAFF. The CDR3 DNA is TGTGCCACCAGCTTAGCTGGGAACACTGAAGCTTTCTTT. Together with reference TRBV15 and TRBJ1-1, the CDR3 gives the full variable domain: DAMVIQNPRYQVTQFGKPVTLSCSQTLNHNVMYWYQQKSSQAPKLLFHYYDKDFNNEADTPDNFQSRRPNTSFCFLDIRSPGLGDTAMYLCATSLAGNTEAFFGQGTRLTVV.

V and J are TRBV15 and TRBJ1-1; D gene ambiguous. Germline V gives CDR1 LNHNV, CDR2 YYDKDF (reference sequence). V lost 1 base, J lost 4 bases, and 19 bases lay in between. The CDR3 runs 17 residues. CDR3 loop: CATSRGLDALSATEAFF. CDR3 coding DNA: TGTGCCACCAGCAGAGGATTAGATGCCCTATCGGCCACTGAAGCTTTCTTT.

This chain connects TRBV6-1 to TRBJ2-5, with 7 bases that match TRBD1. The CDR3 runs to 14 residues. V dropped 2 bases and J dropped 7; count of bases not matched to a gene: 7. The germline V gene has CDR1 MNHNS and CDR2 SASEGT. In nucleotides, the CDR3 is TGTGCCAGCAGTGAACTTCTAGGGGGCTGGACCCAGTACTTC. This gives the protein CASSELLGGWTQYF.

V is TRBV6-1 and J is TRBJ1-2, with TRBD1 as a possible D gene (6 bases). Germline V CDR1 and CDR2: MNHNS, SASEGT. V was pared by 5 bases and J by 6 bases, with 16 bases between. This CDR3 is built from 14 residues. This CDR3 is CASSQGGGLDGYTF. CDR3 nucleotide sequence: TGTGCCAGCAGTCAGGGAGGGGGGCTGGATGGCTACACCTTC.

The rearrangement uses TRBV11-1 and TRBJ2-7; D remains unclear. Trimming stripped 1 base from V and 3 bases from J, with 4 bases between. Germline CDR1 and CDR2: SGHAT and FQDESV (reference sequence). CDR3 length: 12 residues. CDR3 protein: CASSLGSYEQYF. The CDR3, as DNA: TGTGCCAGCAGCTTAGGAAGCTACGAGCAGTACTTC.

V and J are TRBV11-1 and TRBJ2-5, with 7 bases matching TRBD1. CDR1 is SGHAT, CDR2 FQDESV, per germline (reference sequence). The CDR3 length is 14 residues. J gave up 0 bases and V 3 bases, and 1 base lay outside the gene matches. The CDR3 loop reads CASSLGQHQETQYF. The CDR3 nucleotides are TGTGCCAGCAGCTTGGGACAGCACCAAGAGACCCAGTACTTC.

The V call is TRBV27, the J call TRBJ2-2; 8 positions agree with TRBD2. J was trimmed by 4 bases and V by 7 bases; bases with no gene match: 11. Germline lookup yields CDR1 MNHEY and CDR2 SMNVEV (reference sequence). The CDR3 is 16 residues long. Here the CDR3 DNA reads TGTGCCAGCACCTCCCCCGGGAGGGCCCCCACCGGGGAGCTGTTTTTT. This gives the protein CASTSPGRAPTGELFF.

The chain joins TRBV21-1 to TRBJ2-3; the D segment call TRBD2 is taken from the table without a DNA check. TRBV21-1 constitutes a pseudogene. The CDR3 runs to 17 residues. CDR3 protein: CASSKPGGRTGGDTQYF. The CDR3 nucleotides are TGTGCCAGCAGCAAACCCGGTGGGCGAACCGGGGGGGATACGCAGTATTTT.

This sequence joins TRBV7-8 and TRBJ2-1, with D unresolved. Germline V gene lookup returns CDR1 SGHVS and CDR2 FQNEAQ. The CDR3 consists of 15 residues. Trimming left V 5 bases short and J 0 bases short, with 11 bases between. As DNA, the CDR3 is TGTGCCAGCAGCCAAGGGCCTAGCTCCTACAATGAGCAGTTCTTC. Protein product: CASSQGPSSYNEQFF.